This T cell receptor (beta chain) comes out of a study of T cell responses to AZD1222 COVID-19 vaccine. Findings of the study overall: Repertoire samples came only from after the peak T cell response. Reports say nearly half of spike-specific TCRs go after unmutated variant regions. The donor group comprised mostly white British people and more females; the analysis possibly underestimated clonal diversity.

About this clone: What it binds is unknown.

CDR1 and CDR2 (germline): SGHAT, FQNNGV. There are 14 residues in the CDR3. Trimming left V 1 base short and J 3 bases short, with 6 bases between. The protocol was immunoSEQ multiplex PCR, while the TCRdb copy is restricted to in-frame clones and leaves out a portion. The repertoire holds more than 150,000 clones, with about nine tenths as singletons. The material was peripheral blood, obtained on day 0 of AZD1222 vaccination. The receptor was isolated from an adult in good health. This chain connects TRBV11-2 to TRBJ1-4; a weak D match, TRBD1 (6 bases). The CDR3 DNA reads TGTGCCAGCAGCTTAGGACAGGCTAATGAAAAACTGTTTTTT. Translating it yields CASSLGQANEKLFF.